This paragraph covers one TCR beta chain sequence. Its antigen is not known. This record comes from a study of neoadjuvant nivolumab and ipilimumab in lung cancer. Study findings and constraints: From pretherapy to surgery, tumor richness and clonality rose with dual therapy.

CDR3 length equals 15 residues. With 3 bases clipped from V and 4 bases from J, the junction kept 4 bases outside the gene matches. The method was immunoSEQ multiplex PCR; TCRdb's version includes in-frame clones alone and lacks a portion of them. The sample has about 38,000 clones; approximately 92% are singletons. The specimen was peripheral blood, collected before neoadjuvant nivolumab, alone or with ipilimumab. V and J are TRBV5-3 and TRBJ1-2; 12 nucleotides match TRBD1. TRBV5-3 is identified as an open reading frame with a role that is uncertain. The sequence came from an adult with non-small cell lung cancer. The CDR3 sequence is CARSSGTGGFYGYTF. DNA for the CDR3: TGTGCCAGAAGCTCCGGGACAGGGGGCTTCTATGGCTACACCTTC.